A single sample gave rise to the 24 T cell receptor beta chains below, sequenced in a study of OX40 agonist ivuxolimab in advanced cancers. Using immunoSEQ multiplex PCR, the repertoire was profiled, and TCRdb retains in-frame clones only, with some absent. The table shows tens of thousands of clones, with roughly 84% occurring only once. The material sequenced was CD4+ or CD8+ T cells sorted from blood, taken in a trial of the OX40 agonist ivuxolimab. Receptors originate from an adult with an advanced solid tumor such as melanoma, head and neck, liver or kidney cancer.

The chain combines TRBV27 with TRBJ2-7, with a weak D call TRBD1 (6 bases). V lost 3 bases and J lost 6, with 15 bases in between. The CDR3 contains 14 residues. Germline assignment: CDR1 MNHEY and CDR2 SMNVEV (reference sequence). CDR3 protein: CASSLGRGLGEQYF. CDR3 DNA: TGTGCCAGCAGTTTGGGCAGGGGTCTTGGCGAGCAGTACTTC.

The chain joins TRBV14 to TRBJ2-1, with D perhaps TRBD1 or TRBD2 (5 bases each). The V gene's germline CDR1 is SGHDN and CDR2 FVKESK. This CDR3 is 16 amino acids long. The V gene lost 1 base and the J gene lost 9 bases, with 19 bases spanning the gap. The CDR3 DNA sequence: TGTGCCAGCAGCCAAGGGTTCGAGGGGCTTAATCGTGAGCAGTTCTTC. It is translated as CASSQGFEGLNREQFF.

The V call is TRBV5-4, the J call TRBJ2-5, with a possible D match to TRBD1 (5 bases). CDR1 is SGHNT and CDR2 is YYREEE in the germline V gene (reference sequence). CDR3 length: 15 residues. V lost 3 bases and J lost 3, with 15 bases in between. The CDR3 DNA reads as TGTGCCAGCAGCTGGTCGACAGCCAAAAAAGAGACCCAGTACTTC. Its protein is CASSWSTAKKETQYF.

The genes are TRBV7-3 and TRBJ1-1; D is ambiguous. V lost 3 bases and J lost 1, with 6 bases in between. Germline CDR1 reads SGHTA; CDR2 reads FQGTGA. This CDR3 spans 13 amino acids. CDR3 loop: CASSFPGNTEAFF. The CDR3 nucleotides read TGTGCCAGCAGCTTCCCCGGGAACACTGAAGCTTTCTTT.

This clone turned up a few times. V usage is TRBV28 and J usage is TRBJ2-7, with TRBD2 matching 14 bases. Per germline, CDR1 MDHEN and CDR2 SYDVKM. Trimming at V came to 7 bases and at J to 2 bases, leaving 19 bases not matched to a gene. This CDR3 contains 20 residues. The DNA of the CDR3 is TGTGCCAGCAAAGCTCCTTGGACTAGCGGGGGGCTAGGGAGTACCTACGAGCAGTACTTC. Translation gives CASKAPWTSGGLGSTYEQYF.

CDR3 sequence: CASSSSGAAYGYTF. The CDR3, as DNA: TGTGCCAGCAGCTCGAGTGGGGCAGCCTATGGCTACACCTTC. This chain connects TRBV7-9 to TRBJ1-2, with D possibly being TRBD1 (5 bases). Trimming took 4 bases from V and 4 from J, leaving 13 bases between them. CDR3 length equals 14 residues. The germline gives CDR1 SEHNR, CDR2 FQNEAQ (reference sequence).

The chain is built from TRBV7-9 and TRBJ2-2; D unresolved. V was pared by 10 bases and J by 5 bases, with 17 bases between. The germline gives CDR1 SEHNR, CDR2 FQNEAQ (reference sequence). The CDR3 totals 14 residues. The CDR3 region has the DNA TGTGCCACGGGTTCTGGGTTACGGACCGGGGAGCTGTTTTTT. It is translated as CATGSGLRTGELFF.

The chain carries TRBV25-1 and TRBJ1-1, with D unresolved. With 1 base removed from V and 1 base from J, the gap between germline ends came to 10 bases. Looked up from germline, CDR1 is MGHDK and CDR2 is SYGVNS. This CDR3 spans 15 amino acids. The CDR3 DNA reads as TGTGCCAGCAGTGAATCCGGAGCGGCGAACACTGAAGCTTTCTTT. Protein: CASSESGAANTEAFF.

This clone was recorded a few times. The genes are TRBV6-5 and TRBJ1-1; no definite D call. CDR3 length: 15 amino acids. With 7 bases removed from V and 0 bases from J, the gap between germline ends came to 15 bases. Germline CDR1 is MNHEY and CDR2 is SVGAGI. The CDR3 sequence is CASTPIGGLNTEAFF. CDR3 sequence (DNA): TGTGCCAGCACTCCGATCGGAGGACTGAACACTGAAGCTTTCTTT.

The rearrangement links TRBV27 to TRBJ2-3; D is possibly TRBD2 (6 bases). Trimming removed 3 bases at V and 0 bases at J, with 10 bases between. The CDR3 extends over 15 amino acids. Germline loops: CDR1 MNHEY, CDR2 SMNVEV (reference sequence). The CDR3 sequence is CASSLGLPSTDTQYF. Written as DNA, the CDR3 is TGTGCCAGCAGTTTGGGACTCCCTAGCACAGATACGCAGTATTTT.

The V call is TRBV28, the J call TRBJ1-1; TRBD1 agrees at 9 bases. Unmatched junction bases numbered 7, after V lost 5 bases and J lost 6 bases. Germline V CDR1 and CDR2: MDHEN, SYDVKM. The CDR3 sequence is 14 residues long. CDR3 residues: CASSRDRAFPEAFF. CDR3 DNA sequence: TGTGCCAGCAGTAGGGACAGGGCTTTCCCTGAAGCTTTCTTT.

Comment on this clone: An end of the junction does not agree with germline; a read error may underlie this. This chain joins TRBV25-1 and TRBJ1-5, with 8 positions matching TRBD1. The CDR3 is 14 residues long. CDR1 MGHDK and CDR2 SYGVNS come from the germline V gene. The CDR3 reads CAGSRQGSNQPQHF. CDR3 coding DNA: TGTGCCGGCAGCCGACAGGGGAGCAATCAGCCCCAGCATTTT.

Note on this clone: The sample holds other DNA sequences that translate to the same CDR3. The chain carries TRBV19 and TRBJ2-5, with D possibly TRBD1 on 5 matching bases. The assigned J gene may be wrong: the sequence end matches TRBJ2-7 better. Germline assignment: CDR1 LNHDA and CDR2 SQIVND (reference sequence). CDR3 length: 13 amino acids. The CDR3 here is CASSSDGAYEQYF. The CDR3 region has the DNA TGTGCCAGTAGTAGTGATGGGGCTTACGAGCAGTACTTC.

This chain connects TRBV6-4 to TRBJ1-2; the D gene is possibly TRBD1 (6 bases). Trimming removed 3 bases at V and 4 bases at J, with 12 bases between. CDR3 length: 14 residues. Germline-derived CDR1 and CDR2 are MRHNA and SNTAGT. The CDR3: CASSEEGVGYGYTF. CDR3 sequence (DNA): TGTGCCAGCAGTGAAGAGGGGGTTGGCTATGGCTACACCTTC.

This clone appeared a single time. The chain links TRBV4-3 to TRBJ1-4, with D perhaps matching TRBD1 (6 bases). The CDR3 runs to 16 residues. V lost 0 bases, J lost 7 bases, and 15 bases lay in between. Germline assignment: CDR1 LGHNA and CDR2 YSLEER. The DNA for the CDR3 is TGCGCCAGCAGCCAAGATCTGGGGGGGCAGGTTGAAAAACTGTTTTTT. Encoded protein: CASSQDLGGQVEKLFF.

The J gene is TRBJ2-7, the V gene TRBV27, with D possibly matching TRBD1 (6 bases). Germline loops: CDR1 MNHEY, CDR2 SMNVEV (reference sequence). Trimming shortened V by 3 bases and J by 2 bases, and 11 bases separated the two germline ends. The CDR3 sequence is 14 residues long. CDR3 region: CASSFRDRPYEQYF. CDR3 DNA: TGTGCCAGCAGTTTCCGAGACAGGCCCTACGAGCAGTACTTC.

The chain has TRBV19 and TRBJ1-1, with D maybe TRBD1 (5 bases). V was shortened by 7 bases and J by 3 bases, with 12 bases between the two germline ends. There are 13 residues in the CDR3. CDR1 is LNHDA, CDR2 SQIVND, per germline (reference sequence). The CDR3 is CASNYGGDTEAFF. The CDR3 DNA follows: TGTGCCAGTAACTACGGAGGGGACACTGAAGCTTTCTTT.

The rearrangement links TRBV28 to TRBJ2-7; TRBD1 matches at 10 bases. This CDR3 region has 19 residues. V lost 4 bases to trimming and J lost 1 base; unmatched junction nucleotides: 16. The germline V gene encodes CDR1 MDHEN and CDR2 SYDVKM. DNA of the CDR3: TGTGCCAGCAGTTCCCGGGACAGGGGCCCTAAGTTGGTTTCCTACGAGCAGTACTTC. This translates into CASSSRDRGPKLVSYEQYF.

The gene calls are TRBV4-3 and TRBJ2-2; TRBD2 matches at 9 bases. Germline assignment: CDR1 LGHNA and CDR2 YSLEER. The CDR3 is 16 residues long. The ends lost 4 bases at V and 6 bases at J; junction bases unmatched: 9. The CDR3 region is CASSREGSGSAGELFF. For the CDR3, the DNA is TGCGCCAGCAGCCGGGAGGGTAGCGGGAGCGCCGGGGAGCTGTTTTTT.

V is TRBV7-8 and J is TRBJ2-1; D ambiguous. The CDR3 is 14 residues long. Trimming stripped 5 bases from V and 7 bases from J, with 15 bases between. The germline V gene encodes CDR1 SGHVS and CDR2 FQNEAQ. CDR3 coding DNA: TGTGCCAGCAGCGTCATCTCGGACGGGAATGAGCAGTTCTTC. It encodes CASSVISDGNEQFF.

The chain recombines TRBV19 with TRBJ1-1, with 7 bases that match TRBD1. J lost 4 bases, V lost 5 bases, and 4 bases had no gene match. Germline V gene lookup returns CDR1 LNHDA and CDR2 SQIVND (reference sequence). The CDR3 extends over 13 amino acids. The CDR3, as DNA: TGTGCCAGTAGTGAGGGGGCAAGCACTGAAGCTTTCTTT. Encoded protein: CASSEGASTEAFF.

CDR3 nucleotide sequence: TGTGCCACCAGCAGAGGGCGGGGGTCGGGCACAGATACGCAGTATTTT. Residues: CATSRGRGSGTDTQYF. The gene calls are TRBV15 and TRBJ2-3; TRBD2 matches at 7 bases. Germline V CDR1 and CDR2: LNHNV, YYDKDF (reference sequence). J was trimmed by 1 base and V by 1 base; bases with no gene match: 5. The CDR3 loop spans 16 amino acids.

The chain carries TRBV6-5 and TRBJ1-5, with 8 bases aligning to TRBD1. CDR1 is MNHEY and CDR2 is SVGAGI in the germline V gene. V shed 5 bases and J 2 bases; nucleotides not matched to a gene: 5. The CDR3 runs to 15 residues. In nucleotides, the CDR3 is TGTGCCAGCAGTCCCTCGGACAGGGGCAATCAGCCCCAGCATTTT. This gives the protein CASSPSDRGNQPQHF.

The chain uses TRBV9 and TRBJ1-5, with D uncertain. Germline V gene sequence: CDR1 SGDLS, CDR2 YYNGEE. The CDR3 is 15 amino acids. Trimming took 1 base from V and 1 from J, leaving 9 bases between them. The CDR3 loop is CASSVYEGSNQPQHF. The CDR3 nucleotides are TGTGCCAGCAGCGTATATGAGGGAAGCAATCAGCCCCAGCATTTT.